The following is a T cell receptor beta chain sequence with its context. This record belongs to a study of T cells expressing NK-cell markers. The wider study: Sequencing of TCR beta repertoires drew on sorted CD3+CD56+NKG2C+, CD3+CD56+NKG2C- and CD3+CD56-NKG2C+ T cells.

Germline CDR1 and CDR2: SQVTM and ANQGSEA. This CDR3 is 15 amino acids long. No DNA is given; TCRdb re-called the 5' RACE reads and lists each CDR3 protein once. The table lists approximately 550,000 distinct CDR3 sequences. J is TRBJ2-3 and V is TRBV29-1; TCRdb's D gene call, TRBD2, goes unchecked for lack of DNA. The sequence derives from a man between 18 and 35 years old in good health. Sequencing was carried out using blood T cells: a sorted CD56 or NKG2C T cell subset, CD4+ or CD8+ T cells, or bulk PBMC T cells (not recorded which). CDR3 protein: CSAGPLAGSTDTQYF.